This is a list of T cell receptor beta chains from one sample in a study of read filtering for tumor transcriptome and immune sequencing. TCRdb processed the reads anew with MiXCR; each CDR3 protein has one entry. This table holds 50,000 to 65,000 distinct CDR3 sequences, about 12% found once. The specimen sequenced was a population of CD138-negative cells sorted from bone marrow. The receptors come from a donor at least 40 years old with multiple myeloma. Each CDR3 is given with its conserved first and last residue. The order of the fields is D gene, J gene, clone size, V gene, CDR3 protein, CDR3 DNA. D genes are given only for firm matches. Not every row has a clone size; where given, it reads once, few, many or a size class.

D: TRBD1; J: TRBJ1-1; size: many; V: TRBV5-1; CDR3: CASRGTVNTEAFF; DNA: TGCGCCAGCAGGGGGACAGTGAACACTGAAGCTTTCTTT
D: NA; J: TRBJ1-1; size: many; V: TRBV20-1; CDR3: CSARVAGAMNTEAFF; DNA: TGCAGTGCTAGAGTGGCGGGCGCCATGAACACTGAAGCTTTCTTT
D: NA; J: TRBJ1-1; size: many; V: TRBV25-1; CDR3: CASSERVKAFF; DNA: TGTGCCAGCAGTGAGCGGGTAAAAGCTTTCTTT
D: NA; J: TRBJ2-3; size: many; V: TRBV7-2; CDR3: CASSSIREFGDTQYF; DNA: TGTGCCAGCAGTTCGATCAGGGAATTTGGAGATACGCAGTATTTT
D: TRBD1; J: TRBJ2-3; size: many; V: TRBV7-3; CDR3: CASSPGGQGQDTQYF; DNA: TGTGCCAGCAGCCCTGGGGGACAGGGGCAAGATACGCAGTATTTT
D: NA; J: TRBJ2-7; size: NA; V: TRBV21-1; CDR3: CASTGIAPSSYEQYF; DNA: TGTGCCAGCACCGGAATAGCACCGAGCTCCTACGAGCAGTACTTC
D: NA; J: TRBJ1-5; size: many; V: TRBV4-1; CDR3: CASSQDSGGTGTQHF; DNA: TGCGCCAGCAGCCAAGATTCCGGTGGAACAGGGACCCAGCATTTT
D: TRBD1; J: TRBJ1-2; size: many; V: TRBV12-3/TRBV12-4; CDR3: CASTRTGGHGYTF; DNA: TGTGCCAGCACCAGGACAGGGGGCCATGGCTACACCTTC
D: NA; J: TRBJ1-1; size: many; V: TRBV7-9; CDR3: CATVDRRSLNTEAFF; DNA: TGTGCCACGGTCGACAGGCGATCGTTGAACACTGAAGCTTTCTTT
D: NA; J: TRBJ2-1; size: many; V: TRBV6-5; CDR3: CATIPRRGPYNEQFF; DNA: TGTGCCACCATCCCTCGTCGGGGGCCCTACAATGAGCAGTTCTTC
D: NA; J: TRBJ2-6; size: many; V: TRBV20-1; CDR3: CSAWPRKQGAGANVLTF; DNA: TGCAGTGCTTGGCCCCGGAAACAGGGAGCAGGGGCCAACGTCCTGACTTTC
D: NA; J: TRBJ1-5; size: many; V: TRBV6-5; CDR3: CASSTSWLPYSNQPQHF; DNA: TGTGCCAGCAGTACCAGTTGGCTTCCTTATAGCAATCAGCCCCAGCATTTT
D: NA; J: TRBJ2-4; size: few; V: TRBV12-3/TRBV12-4; CDR3: CASSPSQGIQYF; DNA: TGTGCCAGCAGTCCCTCCCAGGGTATTCAGTACTTC
D: TRBD1; J: TRBJ1-1; size: many; V: TRBV20-1; CDR3: CSARVRQGYTEAFF; DNA: TGCAGTGCTAGGGTTAGACAGGGCTACACTGAAGCTTTCTTT
D: NA; J: TRBJ1-5; size: many; V: TRBV2; CDR3: CASSDAGRQPQHF; DNA: TGTGCCAGCAGTGATGCAGGTCGTCAGCCCCAGCATTTT
D: TRBD2; J: TRBJ2-1; size: many; V: TRBV30; CDR3: CAWSNRGGVFEQFF; DNA: TGTGCCTGGAGTAATCGCGGGGGGGTGTTTGAGCAGTTCTTC
D: TRBD1; J: TRBJ2-7; size: many; V: TRBV5-1; CDR3: CASSFRTGGPYEQYF; DNA: TGCGCCAGCAGCTTCCGGACAGGGGGCCCCTACGAGCAGTACTTC
D: TRBD2; J: TRBJ2-1; size: many; V: TRBV18; CDR3: CASSPWDGGDNEQFF; DNA: TGTGCCAGCTCACCATGGGACGGGGGGGACAATGAGCAGTTCTTC
D: NA; J: TRBJ1-1; size: many; V: TRBV7-9; CDR3: CASSLGGFGDTEAFF; DNA: TGTGCCAGCAGCTTAGGCGGCTTTGGGGACACTGAAGCTTTCTTT
D: TRBD1; J: TRBJ1-2; size: many; V: TRBV7-3; CDR3: CASSYPGTGGMGYTF; DNA: TGTGCCAGCAGCTATCCCGGGACAGGGGGGATGGGCTACACCTTC
D: NA; J: TRBJ2-3; size: NA; V: TRBV27; CDR3: CASTALTGSRTDTQYF; DNA: TGTGCCAGCACCGCCCTAACAGGGAGCCGCACAGATACGCAGTATTTT
D: NA; J: TRBJ2-3; size: NA; V: TRBV12-2; CDR3: CASRPWTSGTDTKYF; DNA: TGTGCAAGTCGCCCCTGGACTAGCGGCACAGATACGAAGTATTTT
D: NA; J: TRBJ2-3; size: many; V: TRBV7-2; CDR3: CASSGQGPDTQYF; DNA: TGTGCCAGCAGTGGCCAGGGCCCAGATACGCAGTATTTT
D: NA; J: TRBJ2-7; size: many; V: TRBV30; CDR3: CAWTQLGGYEQYF; DNA: TGTGCCTGGACTCAATTGGGGGGCTACGAGCAGTACTTC